This entry lists 13 T cell receptor beta chains sequenced from one sample in a study of T cells expressing NK-cell markers (dated by TCRdb to the early 2020s). Libraries were prepared through 5' RACE. TCRdb names Illumina HiSeq 2000 as the instrument used. The reads were reprocessed in TCRdb, with one entry per CDR3 protein sequence and no accompanying DNA. The sample's own table lists roughly 160,000 distinct CDR3 sequences. Over 20% of the sample is taken by the ten largest. Input material: blood T cells: a sorted CD56 or NKG2C T cell subset, CD4+ or CD8+ T cells, or bulk PBMC T cells (not recorded which). These receptors all come from a man aged 18 to 69 in good health.

This chain connects TRBV28 to TRBJ1-6; TCRdb's D call of TRBD1 is untestable without DNA. The CDR3 totals 16 residues. Germline values: CDR1 MDHEN, CDR2 SYDVKM. This chain's CDR3 is CASTPPRAQVNSPLHF.

This rearrangement joins TRBV6-1 to TRBJ1-1; TCRdb's D call of TRBD1 is untestable without DNA. CDR1 and CDR2 (germline): MNHNS, SASEGT. The CDR3 runs 15 residues. The CDR3 sequence: CASSRARVLNTEAFF.

The chain couples TRBV20-1 to TRBJ2-7; TCRdb picks TRBD2, but there is no DNA to check that call. The CDR3 contains 16 residues. Germline V gene data show CDR1 as DFQATT and CDR2 as SNEGSKA (reference sequence). CDR3 protein: CSARSLLAGETYEQYF.

The chain carries TRBV7-9 and TRBJ2-5; absent DNA, TCRdb's TRBD2 call cannot be checked. Germline V CDR1 and CDR2: SEHNR, FQNEAQ (reference sequence). The CDR3 contains 16 residues. CDR3 loop: CASSLILAGVPGAQYF.

The chain joins TRBV20-1 to TRBJ2-5; lacking DNA, the TRBD1 call made by TCRdb goes unchecked. The CDR3 is 16 residues long. CDR1 and CDR2 (germline): DFQATT, SNEGSKA (reference sequence). The CDR3 protein is CSAKAVTGGHWETQYF.

This chain uses TRBV19 with TRBJ2-3; the D call from TCRdb, TRBD1, cannot be confirmed without DNA. The V gene's germline CDR1 is LNHDA and CDR2 SQIVND (reference sequence). The CDR3 spans 13 residues. CDR3 sequence reads: CASSTLDTDTQYF. The variable domain in full, completed from reference TRBV19 and TRBJ2-3, reads DGGITQSPKYLFRKEGQNVTLSCEQNLNHDAMYWYRQDPGQGLRLIYYSQIVNDFQKGDIAEGYSVSREKKESFPLTVTSAQKNPTAFYLCASSTLDTDTQYFGPGTRLTVL.

V and J are TRBV2 and TRBJ1-1; TCRdb lists TRBD1, though no DNA is available to test this call. The CDR3 totals 14 residues. The germline V gene encodes CDR1 SNHLY and CDR2 FYNNEI. CDR3: CASSENLGAAEAFF.

The chain carries TRBV6-1 and TRBJ2-7; TCRdb's D call of TRBD1 is untestable without DNA. This CDR3 has 17 residues. Looked up from germline, CDR1 is MNHNS and CDR2 is SASEGT. This chain's CDR3 is CASSGNRDRSISYEQYF.

The chain joins TRBV27 to TRBJ2-2; TCRdb designates TRBD1, a call that cannot be tested without DNA. In germline, CDR1 is MNHEY, CDR2 SMNVEV (reference sequence). The CDR3 runs to 16 residues. CDR3 sequence reads: CASSLTGPPRAGELFF.

This chain links TRBV9 with TRBJ2-7; checking the TCRdb D call of TRBD2 is not possible without DNA. The CDR3 runs to 16 residues. Germline loops: CDR1 SGDLS, CDR2 YYNGEE. The CDR3: CASSVASGSGYYEQYF. Supplemented by reference TRBV9 and TRBJ2-7, the full variable domain reads DSGVTQTPKHLITATGQRVTLRCSPRSGDLSVYWYQQSLDQGLQFLIQYYNGEERAKGNILERFSAQQFPDLHSELNLSSLELGDSALYFCASSVASGSGYYEQYFGPGTRLTVT.

The chain combines TRBV5-1 with TRBJ2-3; TCRdb indicates TRBD1, and absent DNA this call remains unverified. Germline V gives CDR1 SGHRS, CDR2 YFSETQ. The CDR3 extends over 18 amino acids. CDR3 sequence: CASSLRASTESLQDTQYF.

The J gene is TRBJ1-2, the V gene TRBV12-3 or TRBV12-4; TCRdb's D call, TRBD1, is unchecked because there is no DNA. The CDR3 totals 13 residues. This CDR3 is CASRAATGEGYTF.

The V and J genes are TRBV7-9 and TRBJ1-4. The CDR3 extends over 13 amino acids. The germline CDR1 and CDR2 sequences are SEHNR and FQNEAQ (reference sequence). CDR3 amino acids: CASSEGRGEKLFF.